This TCR beta chain was sequenced in a study of blood T cell repertoires in COVID-19. Across the study: Sources were T cells, B-cell-depleted T cells, or PBMCs; the material itself was cDNA or gDNA.

The ends lost 4 bases at V and 4 bases at J; junction bases unmatched: 7. Germline CDR1 is KGHSH and CDR2 is LQKENI. CDR3 length: 15 residues. Measured with immunoSEQ multiplex PCR; TCRdb has only the in-frame clones, and not every one. This table holds some 150,000 clones, around 80% found once. The sequence came from a woman aged 45-65 years who had recovered from COVID-19. The source material was PBMCs or T cells enriched from blood (not recorded which). The V call is TRBV18, the J call TRBJ1-5; the match to TRBD1 covers 7 bases. The CDR3 reads CASSRDSQINQPQHF. The CDR3 DNA reads TGTGCCAGCTCACGGGACAGCCAAATTAATCAGCCCCAGCATTTT.